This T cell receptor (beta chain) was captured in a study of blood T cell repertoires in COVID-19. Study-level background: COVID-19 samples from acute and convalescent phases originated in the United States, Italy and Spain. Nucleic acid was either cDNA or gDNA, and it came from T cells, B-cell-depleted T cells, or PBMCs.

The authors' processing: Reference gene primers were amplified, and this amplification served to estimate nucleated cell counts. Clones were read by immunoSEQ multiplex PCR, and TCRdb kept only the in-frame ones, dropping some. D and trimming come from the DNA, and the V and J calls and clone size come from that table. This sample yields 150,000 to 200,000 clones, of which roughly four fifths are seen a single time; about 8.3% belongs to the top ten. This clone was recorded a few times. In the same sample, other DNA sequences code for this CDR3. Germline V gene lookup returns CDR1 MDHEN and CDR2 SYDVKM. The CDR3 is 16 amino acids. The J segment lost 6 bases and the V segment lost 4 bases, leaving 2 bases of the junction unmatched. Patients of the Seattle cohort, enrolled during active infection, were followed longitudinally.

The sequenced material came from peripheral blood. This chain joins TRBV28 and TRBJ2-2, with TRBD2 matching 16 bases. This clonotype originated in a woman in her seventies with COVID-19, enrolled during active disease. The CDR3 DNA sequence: TGTGCCAGCAGTTCGGGGACTAGCGGGAGGGCCGGGGAGCTGTTTTTT. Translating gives CASSSGTSGRAGELFF.